The T cell receptor (beta chain) described here comes from a study of post-analysis software for immune sequencing data (dated by TCRdb to between 2014 and 2017). Concerning the study at large: Recorded disease courses included relapsing-remitting, secondary progressive and progressive-relapsing multiple sclerosis, with some patients lacking subtype annotation. A subset of samples was prepared in parallel using single-end sample barcoding, then pooled and co-amplified after Illumina adapter ligation. The patient repertoires were set against under 13 previously published healthy control repertoires from donors whose ages ranged from about 6 to 25 years. General conclusions and limits of the study: The multiple sclerosis patient group was slightly younger than the control group. When samples were clustered directly using the F measure, samples prepared in the same batch co-clustered strongly, which prompted a batch-effect correction. Significantly higher frequencies in patients than in controls were found for roughly 5 TRBV segments, including TRBV5-6, TRBV5-1 and TRBV20-1. Significantly lower normalized Chao1 diversity was found in multiple sclerosis patients than in controls, suggesting substantial peripheral T-cell clonal expansion.

A word on this clonotype: This receptor's antigen is unknown. Base qualities were left out, and no much larger clone turns up one base away.

To demonstrate the VDJtools post-analysis software, the study profiled TCR beta repertoires from the peripheral blood of approximately twelve young patients with multiple sclerosis. The multiple sclerosis patients were children and adolescents ranging in age from 6 to 15 years. Sequences MNHEY (CDR1) and SVGEGT (CDR2) are obtained from the germline V gene. The germline ends are 8 bases apart after V is trimmed by 0 bases and J by 3 bases. The CDR3 sequence holds 14 residues, the cysteine and phenylalanine included. Only CDR3 DNA is held: 42 bases, read in frame from base 1. Receptor libraries were prepared by PCR. The sample was run on an Illumina HiSeq 2500. To reduce PCR and sequencing biases, unique molecular identifiers were incorporated into the TCR beta cDNA libraries. Every 1 to 10 million input T cells yielded approximately 500,000 cDNA molecules, meaning each molecule approximated one T cell. The patient libraries were prepared and sequenced using the same protocol as the earlier healthy control dataset. Samples belonging to the same batch were prepared together, multiplexed and sequenced on a shared HiSeq lane. Regarding the original processing steps: MIGEC was used to process the raw barcoded reads, and molecular identifier groups with only a single read were discarded before consensus assembly and CDR3 extraction. VDJtools was used for post-analysis of the clonotype tables, and diversity was normalized by down-sampling every dataset to the size of the smallest sample. Repertoire overlap clustering matched CDR3 amino acid but not nucleotide sequences to correct batch-related cross-sample contamination. TCRdb itself trimmed the public reads at Q25 with fastp, ran MiXCR and retained productive beta chains. Duplicate CDR3 protein sequences are folded into a single record with the most common DNA and genes. The V and J calls come from TCRdb's annotation, not from the publication. The sample data list about 770,000 distinct CDR3 sequences, and 46% of these were observed just once. The ten largest account for around 4.7% of the sample.

The chain is encoded by TRBV6-2 or TRBV6-3 joined to TRBJ2-5; the D segment cannot be called with confidence. This clonotype was sampled from a girl between 10 and 17 years old with multiple sclerosis. Sequenced input: blood. The nucleotides read TGTGCCAGCAGTTACTCGATCCCGGAAGAGACCCAGTACTTC. This yields the protein CASSYSIPEETQYF.